This entry describes one T cell receptor beta chain. Researchers took RNA transcripts and amplified the TCR beta CDR3 regions from them. Researchers ran a first-round RT-PCR on the TCR CDR3 using the HTBI primer set. TCRdb analysed the multiplex PCR reads with MiXCR anew, one entry per CDR3 protein. Among around 500,000 distinct CDR3 sequences listed, roughly an eighth were seen once. This sample was taken from a study of T cells in Graves' hyperthyroidism and ophthalmopathy. Across the whole study: The authors collected peripheral blood at initial diagnosis, before any treatment.

No progression to ophthalmopathy during 18 months of follow-up defined stable disease. Germline CDR1 and CDR2: SGDLS and YYNGEE. The J segment lost 3 bases and the V segment lost 0 bases, leaving 3 bases of the junction unmatched. The CDR3 is made up of 16 amino acids. The chain links TRBV9 to TRBJ2-1; 10 nucleotides align to TRBD2. The specimen was blood. The origin of this receptor is a woman under 30 with Graves' hyperthyroidism. The CDR3 protein is CASSVARLAGYNEQFF. DNA of the CDR3: TGTGCCAGCAGCGTAGCCCGACTAGCGGGCTACAATGAGCAGTTCTTC.